Listed below are T cell receptor beta chains from one sample, sequenced in a study of shared clonotypes between healthy human individuals. TCRdb's table, derived via immunoSEQ multiplex PCR, lists solely in-frame clones and lacks some. The repertoire holds about 2 million clones, with approximately 94% as singletons. The sequenced sample was naive CD8+ T cells sorted from blood. These receptors came from a man in his late teens or twenties in good health. CDR3s include the opening cysteine and the closing phenylalanine or tryptophan. The D gene is left open where the match is weak. A clone size is listed for some rows: how often the clone was seen (once, few, many), or a class if it is expanded.

D,J,size,V,DNA,CDR3
.,TRBJ2-1,.,TRBV7-2,TGTGCCAGCAGCTTAGCGCTTCTAGCGACCTACAATGAGCAGTTCTTC,CASSLALLATYNEQFF
.,TRBJ2-1,.,TRBV28,TGTGCCAGCAGTCTACCTGGGGCAGCTCCCAATGAGCAGTTCTTC,CASSLPGAAPNEQFF
.,TRBJ1-2,.,TRBV13,TGTGCCAGCAGCCCGGCTCAGGGGTTCACCTTC,CASSPAQGFTF
.,TRBJ2-1,.,TRBV6-5,TGTGCCAGCAGTTACTTAGCTAGCTCCTACAATGAGCAGTTCTTC,CASSYLASSYNEQFF
.,TRBJ1-2,few,TRBV7-9,TGTGCCAGCAGCTCCGTAATGGTGACAGGTCCGGGAGGCTACACCTTC,CASSSVMVTGPGGYTF
.,TRBJ2-7,.,TRBV7-8,TGTGCCAGCAGCTTAAACCCGGGGGCTGGCTACGAGCAGTACTTC,CASSLNPGAGYEQYF
TRBD1,TRBJ1-5,.,TRBV27,TGTGCCAGCAGCGGGGACAGGGGGCACAATCAGCCCCAGCATTTT,CASSGDRGHNQPQHF
.,TRBJ1-5,.,TRBV2,TGTGCCAGCAGTGAATGGGGCAGCGATCAGCCCCAGCATTTT,CASSEWGSDQPQHF
.,TRBJ1-2,.,TRBV12-5,TGTGCTAGTGGTTTGTACGGGGGCGGAGGCTACACCTTC,CASGLYGGGGYTF
TRBD2,TRBJ2-1,.,TRBV4-1,TGCGCCAGCAGCCCGCTCGGGACTAGCGTTCTCCTGGGGAATGAGCAGTTCTTC,CASSPLGTSVLLGNEQFF
.,TRBJ2-7,.,TRBV2,TGTGCCAGCAGCGAAAATACTGAGGAGCAGTACTTC,CASSENTEEQYF
TRBD2,TRBJ2-5,.,TRBV28,TGTGCCAGCAGTCTCGGACTAGCGGGAGTAGGCAAGACCCAGTACTTC,CASSLGLAGVGKTQYF
.,TRBJ2-2,.,TRBV29-1,TGCAGCGCCAAGGAGGTAGCGGCGAACACCGGGGAGCTGTTTTTT,CSAKEVAANTGELFF
.,TRBJ2-7,.,TRBV5-1,TGCGCCAGCACCCCAGGTGAAGGGGGATCCTACGAGCAGTACTTC,CASTPGEGGSYEQYF
.,TRBJ1-4,.,TRBV29-1,TGCAGCGTCTTCGAGGGGGTAGATGAAAAACTGTTTTTT,CSVFEGVDEKLFF
TRBD2,TRBJ2-7,.,TRBV27,TGTGCCAGCAGTCCGGGACTAGCGGGAGGAGTACCTAAGGACGAGCAGTACTTC,CASSPGLAGGVPKDEQYF
.,TRBJ2-1,.,TRBV4-2,TGTGCCAGCGGTCAACGACTAGGCTATGAGCAGTTCTTC,CASGQRLGYEQFF
.,TRBJ1-1,.,TRBV27,TGTGCCAGCAGTTTGGCCCGGGGGAACACTGAAGCTTTCTTT,CASSLARGNTEAFF
.,TRBJ1-1,.,TRBV18,TGTGCCAGCTCACCACCGGTGGTGAACACTGAAGCTTTCTTT,CASSPPVVNTEAFF
TRBD2,TRBJ2-3,.,TRBV2,TGTGCCAGCGCCCGAGGGACGGGGGGTCTCCAAGATACGCAGTATTTT,CASARGTGGLQDTQYF
.,TRBJ1-4,.,TRBV7-9,TGTGCCAGCAGCATGGTCCTTAATGAAAAACTGTTTTTT,CASSMVLNEKLFF
.,TRBJ2-7,.,TRBV27,TGTGCCAGCAGCTATCAGAGCTCCTACGAGCAGTACTTC,CASSYQSSYEQYF
.,TRBJ2-5,.,TRBV27,TGTGCCAGCAGTTTTGGCCAAGAGACCCAGTACTTC,CASSFGQETQYF
.,TRBJ2-7,.,TRBV6-1,TGTGCCAGCATAGGTCATCCCCCCGAGCAGTACTTC,CASIGHPPEQYF
.,TRBJ1-1,.,TRBV7-9,TGTGCCAGCAGCTTATACGTGAACACTGAAGCTTTCTTT,CASSLYVNTEAFF
TRBD1,TRBJ2-7,.,TRBV6-6,TGTGCCAGCAGCCCAAACCGGGACAGCCCCTACGAGCAGTACTTC,CASSPNRDSPYEQYF
.,TRBJ1-2,once,TRBV27,TGTGCCAGCAGTTTAGCGGGGACGAACTATGGCTACACCTTC,CASSLAGTNYGYTF
TRBD1,TRBJ2-5,.,TRBV4-1,TGCGCCAGCAGCCTCCCCGGGACAGGGGCCGAGACCCAGTACTTC,CASSLPGTGAETQYF
TRBD1,TRBJ2-7,.,TRBV4-1,TGCGCCAGCAGCCCAGACAGGGAATGGTACGAGCAGTACTTC,CASSPDREWYEQYF
.,TRBJ2-1,.,TRBV4-3,TGCGCCAGCAGCCATCATACCCCGGGAGGTGAGGGGGATGAGCAGTTCTTC,CASSHHTPGGEGDEQFF
TRBD1,TRBJ2-7,.,TRBV11-2,TGTGCCAGCAGTTGGGGACAGTGGAGCTCCTACGAGCAGTACTTC,CASSWGQWSSYEQYF
TRBD1,TRBJ2-7,.,TRBV7-9,TGTGCCAGCAGCTTACCGGACAGGGTCGAGCAGTACTTC,CASSLPDRVEQYF
.,TRBJ2-3,.,TRBV27,TGTGCCAGCAGTCTTGGGCCCGGCGCGGGCAACACAGATACGCAGTATTTT,CASSLGPGAGNTDTQYF